The entry below gives a single TCR beta chain sequence along with its context. The data belong to a study of T cell changes during pregnancy in multiple sclerosis. From germline, CDR1 is SGHTA and CDR2 FQGNSA. Trimming cost V 0 bases and J 0 bases, with 6 bases left between them. The CDR3 has 15 residues. Some clones are missing from TCRdb's copy, which holds only in-frame ones; the method was immunoSEQ multiplex PCR. The sample has 60,000 to 75,000 clones, 75% to 95% seen once. This clonotype was obtained from a female donor with multiple sclerosis, enrolled in a pregnancy study. The chain links TRBV7-2 to TRBJ2-1; the D gene is possibly TRBD1 (6 bases). Sequencing used peripheral blood, obtained before pregnancy. The CDR3 spells CASSLATGSYNEQFF. The CDR3 bases are TGTGCCAGCAGCTTAGCGACAGGCTCCTACAATGAGCAGTTCTTC. Full variable domain (remainder filled in from reference TRBV7-2 and TRBJ2-1): GAGVSQSPSNKVTEKGKDVELRCDPISGHTALYWYRQSLGQGLEFLIYFQGNSAPDKSGLPSDRFSAERTGGSVSTLTIQRTQQEDSAVYLCASSLATGSYNEQFFGPGTRLTVL.